The sequence of this TCR beta chain was determined in a study of T cells after yellow fever vaccination. Study summary: It was SMART-Seq v4 Ultra Low Input that prepared the fractions with low cell numbers. Overall study results and limits: The study re-detected most primary-vaccination clones after the booster (approximately 96% CD4, just over 85% CD8).

The CDR3 runs to 14 residues. V was pared by 5 bases and J by 0 bases, with 11 bases between. Germline CDR1 SGHRS, CDR2 YFSETQ. TCRdb reprocessed the 5' RACE reads with MiXCR, giving one entry per CDR3 protein. The table shows 170,000 or so distinct CDR3 sequences, with approximately 6.2% occurring only once. Ten or more counts support this clonotype. Its antigen remains unknown. The rearrangement links TRBV5-1 to TRBJ1-1; perhaps TRBD1 as D (5 bases). The material sequenced was CD4+ T cells sorted from PBMCs, taken on the day of the first yellow fever vaccination. The clonotype was recovered from a man aged 18 to 29 who received the YFV17D yellow fever vaccine. The CDR3 DNA sequence: TGCGCCAGCAGAGACAGCCCTATGAACACTGAAGCTTTCTTT. Translated: CASRDSPMNTEAFF.